Below, 23 T cell receptor beta chains from the same sample are listed, as sequenced in a study of shared clonotypes between healthy human individuals. Data came from immunoSEQ multiplex PCR; TCRdb stores just in-frame clones and leaves some out. The sample lists 2 million to 2.5 million clones; under 95% were seen once. Sequenced: naive CD4+ T cells from PBMCs. Stated subset: CD45RA+ positively selected. These TCRs come from a young man in good health. Some clones in this sample may be carry-over from other donors' samples.

The V call is TRBV6-4, the J call TRBJ1-2; D gene ambiguous. V was cut by 0 bases and J by 4 bases, with 12 bases left in between. Looked up from germline, CDR1 is MRHNA and CDR2 is SNTAGT. The CDR3 spans 15 residues. Here the CDR3 DNA reads TGTGCCAGCAGTGACTCGAAGACGGGAAGCTATGGCTACACCTTC. Amino acid sequence: CASSDSKTGSYGYTF.

A single count supports this clone. V gene TRBV7-2 combines with J gene TRBJ2-3; 8 bases are shared with TRBD2. The germline V gene encodes CDR1 SGHTA and CDR2 FQGNSA. The CDR3 runs to 15 residues. After removal of 2 bases from V and 10 bases from J, the junction contained 11 bases not matched to a gene. Here the CDR3 DNA reads TGTGCCAGCAGCTTAACTCCGGGACTAGGGTATGCGCAGTATTTT. This sequence encodes CASSLTPGLGYAQYF.

This clone was recorded only once. The rearrangement uses TRBV27 and TRBJ2-7, with D unresolved. V was trimmed by 2 bases and J by 7 bases, leaving 18 bases between them. The CDR3 length is 15 residues. CDR1 is MNHEY, CDR2 SMNVEV, per germline (reference sequence). The CDR3 region is CASSLLQKGLREQYF. In DNA form, the CDR3 reads TGTGCCAGCAGTTTACTCCAAAAAGGTCTAAGAGAGCAGTACTTC.

This sequence joins TRBV25-1 and TRBJ2-5, with 9 nucleotides matching TRBD1. V shed 4 bases and J 1 base; nucleotides not matched to a gene: 7. Looked up from germline, CDR1 is MGHDK and CDR2 is SYGVNS. CDR3 length: 16 amino acids. CDR3 loop: CASSAAGTGTQETQYF. The CDR3 bases are TGTGCCAGCAGTGCTGCCGGGACAGGGACCCAAGAGACCCAGTACTTC.

The chain joins TRBV7-8 to TRBJ2-1, with 10 nucleotides matching TRBD2. With 3 bases clipped from V and 7 bases from J, the junction kept 18 bases outside the gene matches. Germline V gene data show CDR1 as SGHVS and CDR2 as FQNEAQ. This CDR3 has 19 amino acids. The CDR3 sequence: CASSFLLAGLKHLKNEQFF. The CDR3 DNA reads TGTGCCAGCAGCTTTCTACTAGCGGGACTGAAACACTTAAAGAATGAGCAGTTCTTC. Using reference TRBV7-8 and TRBJ2-1 for the parts outside the CDR3, the full variable domain is GAGVSQSPRYKVAKRGQDVALRCDPISGHVSLFWYQQALGQGPEFLTYFQNEAQLDKSGLPSDRFFAERPEGSVSTLKIQRTQQEDSAVYLCASSFLLAGLKHLKNEQFFGPGTRLTVL.

Notes on this clone: This sample includes further DNA sequences coding for the same CDR3. The V and J genes are TRBV5-4 and TRBJ2-3; D is unclear. The CDR3 loop spans 11 amino acids. Per germline, CDR1 SGHNT and CDR2 YYREEE (reference sequence). The V end lost 4 bases, the J end lost 3 bases, and 3 bases lay between the germline ends. The CDR3 spells CASSDTDTQYF. DNA for the CDR3: TGTGCCAGCAGCGATACAGATACGCAGTATTTT.

This clone came up once. V usage is TRBV28 and J usage is TRBJ1-1; no clear D gene. V was cut by 6 bases and J by 5 bases, with 16 bases left in between. The CDR3 is 14 residues long. CDR1 is MDHEN, CDR2 SYDVKM, per germline. This CDR3 reads CASRPYFFATEAFF. The CDR3 DNA sequence: TGTGCCAGCAGACCGTACTTCTTCGCAACTGAAGCTTTCTTT.

CDR3 coding DNA: TGTGCCAGCAGCTTAGAGAGGGTTCGGAAACTGTTTTTT. It yields the protein CASSLERVRKLFF. This chain uses TRBV11-2 with TRBJ1-4; D is ambiguous. CDR3 size: 13 residues. V dropped 0 bases and J dropped 11 bases, with 10 bases sitting between them. Germline CDR1 is SGHAT and CDR2 is FQNNGV. Drawing the rest from reference TRBV11-2 and TRBJ1-4, the complete variable domain is EAGVAQSPRYKIIEKRQSVAFWCNPISGHATLYWYQQILGQGPKLLIQFQNNGVVDDSQLPKDRFSAERLKGVDSTLKIQPAKLEDSAVYLCASSLERVRKLFFGSGTQLSVL.

The chain couples TRBV28 to TRBJ2-7; 7 bases match TRBD1. CDR3 length: 15 residues. V was pared by 5 bases and J by 6 bases, with 13 bases of the junction left unmatched. Germline assignment: CDR1 MDHEN and CDR2 SYDVKM. CDR3 nucleotide sequence: TGTGCCAGCAGTCTGGGACAGCAAATAAAGGTCGAGCAGTACTTC. Protein sequence: CASSLGQQIKVEQYF.

This sequence joins TRBV7-7 and TRBJ2-2, with TRBD2 identical over 16 bases. The CDR3 contains 18 residues. J was trimmed by 0 bases and V by 5 bases; bases with no gene match: 3. Germline lookup yields CDR1 SSHAT and CDR2 FNYEAQ (reference sequence). Written as DNA, the CDR3 is TGTGCCAGCAGCGCGGGACTAGCGGGAGGGTCGAACACCGGGGAGCTGTTTTTT. Translation gives CASSAGLAGGSNTGELFF. Full variable domain (outside the CDR3, taken from reference TRBV7-7 and TRBJ2-2): GAGVSQSPRYKVTKRGQDVTLRCDPISSHATLYWYQQALGQGPEFLTYFNYEAQPDKSGLPSDRFSAERPEGSISTLTIQRTEQRDSAMYRCASSAGLAGGSNTGELFFGEGSRLTVL.

This clone was recorded once. The rearrangement links TRBV11-2 to TRBJ2-7; 11 positions agree with TRBD2. The CDR3 contains 14 residues. Germline trimming cut 5 bases from V and 4 bases from J; bases unmatched to any gene: 4. The germline gives CDR1 SGHAT, CDR2 FQNNGV. The CDR3 coding sequence is TGTGCCAGCAGCAGACTAGCGGGGATTTACGAGCAGTACTTC. This gives the protein CASSRLAGIYEQYF. Drawing the rest from reference TRBV11-2 and TRBJ2-7, the complete variable domain is EAGVAQSPRYKIIEKRQSVAFWCNPISGHATLYWYQQILGQGPKLLIQFQNNGVVDDSQLPKDRFSAERLKGVDSTLKIQPAKLEDSAVYLCASSRLAGIYEQYFGPGTRLTVT.

The rearrangement uses TRBV6-5 and TRBJ2-1, with D perhaps TRBD2 (5 bases). Germline assignment: CDR1 MNHEY and CDR2 SVGAGI. V lost 6 bases and J lost 9, with 15 bases in between. The CDR3 loop spans 13 amino acids. The CDR3: CASSLNGRGEQFF. The DNA for the CDR3 is TGTGCCAGCAGCCTGAACGGACGGGGTGAGCAGTTCTTC.

This chain connects TRBV14 to TRBJ2-5; D is ambiguous. Germline assignment: CDR1 SGHDN and CDR2 FVKESK. The CDR3 sequence is 15 residues long. The V and J ends lost 0 bases and 2 bases respectively, with 10 bases between them. CDR3 DNA sequence: TGTGCCAGCAGCCAAGATCTTAGGCAGCAAGAGACCCAGTACTTC. Translation: CASSQDLRQQETQYF.

This chain joins TRBV28 and TRBJ2-7; D not resolved. Trimming took off 10 bases at V and 4 bases at J, with 11 bases between the two ends. The CDR3 contains 11 residues. Germline values: CDR1 MDHEN, CDR2 SYDVKM. CDR3: CAISWGYEQYF. The CDR3 DNA reads as TGTGCCATTTCCTGGGGATACGAGCAGTACTTC. Filled out from reference TRBV28 and TRBJ2-7, the complete variable domain reads DVKVTQSSRYLVKRTGEKVFLECVQDMDHENMFWYRQDPGLGLRLIYFSYDVKMKEKGDIPEGYSVSREKKERFSLILESASTNQTSMYLCAISWGYEQYFGPGTRLTVT.

The chain recombines TRBV4-1 with TRBJ2-5; no reliable D call. Judging by the DNA end, TRBJ2-7 fits better; the J call may be wrong. Germline CDR1 reads MGHRA; CDR2 reads YSYEKL. The CDR3 is 14 residues long. CDR3 residues: CASSQVPLPYEQYF. The CDR3 DNA is TGCGCCAGCAGCCAAGTACCGCTTCCCTACGAGCAGTACTTC.

The chain couples TRBV6-1 to TRBJ2-7; 10 bases match TRBD2. With 7 bases clipped from V and 3 bases from J, the junction kept 6 bases outside the gene matches. The V gene's germline CDR1 is MNHNS and CDR2 SASEGT. The CDR3 extends over 14 amino acids. The DNA for the CDR3 is TGTGCCAGCATTAGACTAGCGGGCCTCTACGAGCAGTACTTC. Translation: CASIRLAGLYEQYF.

This clone was seen only once. This sequence joins TRBV6-5 and TRBJ2-7; D call uncertain. V was pared by 6 bases and J by 9 bases, with 12 bases between. The CDR3 consists of 11 residues. CDR1 and CDR2 from the germline V gene are MNHEY and SVGAGI. The CDR3 nucleotides read TGTGCCAGCAGCTCGGGCTTTGGGCAGTACTTC. Protein sequence: CASSSGFGQYF.

This rearrangement joins TRBV5-4 to TRBJ1-2, with a weak D call TRBD1 (6 bases). With 4 bases removed from V and 6 bases from J, the gap between germline ends came to 16 bases. The CDR3 is made up of 14 amino acids. Germline CDR1 is SGHNT and CDR2 is YYREEE (reference sequence). CDR3 loop: CASSPGGGFDGYTF. CDR3 bases: TGTGCCAGCAGCCCGGGGGGGGGCTTCGATGGCTACACCTTC.

On this clone: Other nucleotide sequences from this sample produce the same CDR3. The chain recombines TRBV19 with TRBJ1-2; tentatively, D is TRBD1 (5 bases). The CDR3 runs to 12 residues. V lost 6 bases, J lost 7 bases, and 12 bases lay in between. CDR1 is LNHDA and CDR2 is SQIVND in the germline V gene (reference sequence). CDR3: CASSTGGPGYTF. The CDR3 region has the DNA TGTGCCAGTAGCACGGGGGGTCCTGGCTACACCTTC.

The J gene is TRBJ2-3, the V gene TRBV28; D not resolved. V dropped 8 bases and J dropped 4 bases, with 13 bases sitting between them. Germline V gene sequence: CDR1 MDHEN, CDR2 SYDVKM. This CDR3 has 13 residues. The CDR3 reads CASHPGLPDTQYF. In DNA form, the CDR3 reads TGTGCCAGCCATCCGGGCCTCCCAGATACGCAGTATTTT.

V gene TRBV7-9 combines with J gene TRBJ1-3; D may be TRBD1 (6 bases). In germline, CDR1 is SEHNR, CDR2 FQNEAQ (reference sequence). Trimming took 5 bases from V and 5 from J, leaving 13 bases between them. This CDR3 comprises 14 residues. The CDR3 bases are TGTGCCAGCAGCCCAGGACAGATTAGAAACACCATATATTTT. Translating it yields CASSPGQIRNTIYF. Based on the CDR3 plus reference TRBV7-9 and TRBJ1-3, the full variable domain is DTGVSQNPRHKITKRGQNVTFRCDPISEHNRLYWYRQTLGQGPEFLTYFQNEAQLEKSRLLSDRFSAERPKGSFSTLEIQRTEQGDSAMYLCASSPGQIRNTIYFGEGSWLTVV.

The chain recombines TRBV28 with TRBJ1-2, with D possibly being TRBD1 (5 bases). Trimming removed 2 bases at V and 13 bases at J, with 38 bases between. The germline V gene encodes CDR1 MDHEN and CDR2 SYDVKM. The CDR3 extends over 20 amino acids. CDR3 nucleotides: TGTGCCAGCAGTTTAGGGAGTCTCGGGGGACTAAGTGGTCGCCAGGGTGTGTGCACCTTC. Residues: CASSLGSLGGLSGRQGVCTF.

The chain employs TRBV9 and TRBJ2-7; a possible D gene is TRBD2 (5 bases). CDR3 length: 15 amino acids. CDR1 and CDR2 (germline): SGDLS, YYNGEE. Trimming took 1 base from V and 0 from J, leaving 11 bases between them. The CDR3 DNA sequence: TGTGCCAGCAGCGTAACGGGGTATAGCTCCTACGAGCAGTACTTC. It is translated as CASSVTGYSSYEQYF.